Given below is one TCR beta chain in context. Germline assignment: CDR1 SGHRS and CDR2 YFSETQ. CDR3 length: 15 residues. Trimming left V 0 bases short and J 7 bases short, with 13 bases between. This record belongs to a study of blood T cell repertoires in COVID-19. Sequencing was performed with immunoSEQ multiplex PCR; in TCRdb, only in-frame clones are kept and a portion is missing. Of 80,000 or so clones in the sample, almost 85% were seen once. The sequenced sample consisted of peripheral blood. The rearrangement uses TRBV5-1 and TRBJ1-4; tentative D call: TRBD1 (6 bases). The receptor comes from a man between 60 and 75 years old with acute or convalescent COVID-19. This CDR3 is CASSLVGGRGEKLFF. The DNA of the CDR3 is TGCGCCAGCAGCTTGGTCGGGGGGCGGGGTGAAAAACTGTTTTTT.